The next 20 T cell receptor beta chains were all read from a single sample in a study of OX40 agonist ivuxolimab in advanced cancers. The data were produced by immunoSEQ multiplex PCR, yet TCRdb's version contains in-frame clones alone and is incomplete. Altogether 90,000 or so clones are present, more than 75% being singletons, with the ten largest covering about 1.6%. The starting material was CD4+ or CD8+ T cells sorted from blood, obtained in a trial of the OX40 agonist ivuxolimab. The receptor set was obtained from an adult with an advanced solid tumor such as melanoma, head and neck, liver or kidney cancer.

The table lists this clone with a few counts. V is TRBV6-1 and J is TRBJ2-7; possible D gene TRBD1, 6 bases. The CDR3 has 14 amino acids. Looked up from germline, CDR1 is MNHNS and CDR2 is SASEGT. Trimming removed 5 bases at V and 1 base at J, with 12 bases between. CDR3 sequence: CASSREGTSYEQYF. The CDR3 DNA follows: TGTGCCAGCAGTCGTGAGGGGACATCCTACGAGCAGTACTTC.

Only one count was recorded for this clone. This chain links TRBV19 with TRBJ2-1; 12 bases map to TRBD2. This CDR3 comprises 14 residues. The V and J ends lost 3 bases and 7 bases, in that order; junction bases with no gene match: 1. CDR1 is LNHDA, CDR2 SQIVND, per germline (reference sequence). CDR3 amino acids: CASSMTSGSNEQFF. The CDR3 bases are TGTGCCAGTAGTATGACTAGCGGGAGTAATGAGCAGTTCTTC.

The J gene is TRBJ1-1, the V gene TRBV19; D remains ambiguous. V was clipped by 4 bases and J by 1 base, with 7 bases between them. This CDR3 contains 13 residues. The V gene's germline CDR1 is LNHDA and CDR2 SQIVND (reference sequence). The DNA of the CDR3 is TGTGCCAGTAGTAGCACTTCGAACACTGAAGCTTTCTTT. As protein: CASSSTSNTEAFF.

This chain connects TRBV10-3 to TRBJ1-6; 7 positions agree with TRBD1. The CDR3 contains 15 residues. J gave up 8 bases and V 10 bases, and 14 bases lay outside the gene matches. Looked up from germline, CDR1 is ENHRY and CDR2 is SYGVKD. The CDR3 reads CATGITGEGDSPLHF. The CDR3 DNA reads TGTGCCACTGGGATTACAGGGGAAGGGGATTCACCCCTCCACTTT.

This sequence joins TRBV19 and TRBJ2-1; D unresolved. The CDR3 spans 16 residues. Germline V gene lookup returns CDR1 LNHDA and CDR2 SQIVND (reference sequence). The V and J ends lost 8 bases and 0 bases respectively, with 17 bases between them. This CDR3 reads CASRVSATSSYNEQFF. In DNA, the CDR3 is TGTGCCAGTCGTGTCAGCGCTACCAGCTCCTACAATGAGCAGTTCTTC.

The V and J genes are TRBV9 and TRBJ1-6; TRBD1 is a possible D gene (5 bases). The CDR3 sequence is 14 residues long. V gave up 0 bases and J gave up 9 bases, with 10 bases separating them. Germline CDR1 SGDLS, CDR2 YYNGEE. CDR3 in DNA: TGTGCCAGCAGCGTAGCTGTCGGGGGTTCACCCCTCCACTTT. This gives the protein CASSVAVGGSPLHF. Filled out from reference TRBV9 and TRBJ1-6, the complete variable domain reads DSGVTQTPKHLITATGQRVTLRCSPRSGDLSVYWYQQSLDQGLQFLIQYYNGEERAKGNILERFSAQQFPDLHSELNLSSLELGDSALYFCASSVAVGGSPLHFGNGTRLTVT.

The J gene is TRBJ2-5, the V gene TRBV27, with a possible D match to TRBD1 (6 bases). The CDR3 has 14 residues. The V end was cut by 6 bases, the J end by 0 bases, with 11 bases between. In germline, CDR1 is MNHEY, CDR2 SMNVEV (reference sequence). CDR3 sequence (DNA): TGTGCCAGCAGACCAGGGGAGTACCAAGAGACCCAGTACTTC. Protein product: CASRPGEYQETQYF.

The rearrangement joins TRBV2 to TRBJ2-5; D is possibly TRBD1 or TRBD2 (7 bases each). The length of the CDR3 is 14 residues. CDR1 and CDR2 from the germline V gene are SNHLY and FYNNEI. V shed 6 bases and J shed 2 bases, with 13 bases lying between them. In DNA, the CDR3 is TGTGCCAGCAGCCGACAGGGAGGGCAAGAGACCCAGTACTTC. The encoded protein is CASSRQGGQETQYF.

The V call is TRBV6-5, the J call TRBJ1-1; maybe TRBD1 (5 bases). In germline, CDR1 is MNHEY, CDR2 SVGAGI. The CDR3 has 14 residues. The germline V and J ends were trimmed by 6 bases and 4 bases, with 15 bases remaining between them. In DNA, the CDR3 is TGTGCCAGCAGCCGGGGATCTGGGACCACTGAAGCTTTCTTT. Protein product: CASSRGSGTTEAFF.

In its sample, this clone was seen a few times. The chain combines TRBV27 with TRBJ2-1; TRBD1 agrees at 9 bases. In germline, CDR1 is MNHEY, CDR2 SMNVEV (reference sequence). V lost 2 bases, J lost 4 bases, and 6 bases stayed unmatched. This CDR3 comprises 16 residues. As DNA, the CDR3 is TGTGCCAGCAGTTTAAAGCCGGGACAGGGTTACAATGAGCAGTTCTTC. Its protein product is CASSLKPGQGYNEQFF.

This clone has only one observation. V is TRBV14 and J is TRBJ2-1; TRBD2 agrees at 9 bases. Germline V lookup: CDR1 SGHDN, CDR2 FVKESK. V lost 4 bases and J lost 4; bases outside the gene matches: 5. The CDR3 is made up of 15 amino acids. CDR3 region: CASSRRTSVYNEQFF. The CDR3, as DNA: TGTGCCAGCAGCCGAAGGACTAGCGTTTACAATGAGCAGTTCTTC.

The CDR3 DNA sequence: TGTGCCAGCAGCGTCACAATCGACGGTAGCCTTGGCTACACCTTC. It translates to CASSVTIDGSLGYTF. The chain employs TRBV9 and TRBJ1-2; no firm D call. CDR1 is SGDLS, CDR2 YYNGEE, per germline. The CDR3 loop spans 15 amino acids. V was cut by 2 bases and J by 7 bases, with 18 bases left in between.

This sequence joins TRBV7-2 and TRBJ2-1; TRBD2 might be the D (5 bases). Per germline, CDR1 SGHTA and CDR2 FQGNSA. V was clipped by 5 bases and J by 2 bases, with 13 bases between them. The CDR3 is made up of 15 amino acids. The CDR3 reads CASSPPGNTYNEQFF. The CDR3 nucleotides are TGTGCCAGCAGCCCCCCCGGGAATACCTACAATGAGCAGTTCTTC.

The chain carries TRBV4-3 and TRBJ2-1; no clear D. Trimming took 0 bases from V and 6 from J, leaving 12 bases between them. The CDR3 loop spans 15 amino acids. Germline V gene data show CDR1 as LGHNA and CDR2 as YSLEER. The CDR3 here is CASSQERPIGNEQFF. The CDR3, as DNA: TGCGCCAGCAGCCAAGAGAGACCCATCGGCAATGAGCAGTTCTTC.

The chain recombines TRBV15 with TRBJ2-5; the D gene could be TRBD1 or TRBD2 (6 bases each). Trimming removed 5 bases from V and 5 bases from J, with 12 bases in between. The CDR3 covers 13 residues. Per germline, CDR1 LNHNV and CDR2 YYDKDF (reference sequence). DNA of the CDR3: TGTGCCACCAGCGGGGGGCGGTGGGAGACCCAGTACTTC. Translation: CATSGGRWETQYF.

The chain uses TRBV4-3 and TRBJ2-7, with D perhaps matching TRBD1 (5 bases). This CDR3 contains 16 residues. V lost 0 bases, J lost 5 bases, and 17 bases lay in between. Germline V lookup: CDR1 LGHNA, CDR2 YSLEER. CDR3 nucleotide sequence: TGCGCCAGCAGCCAAGATCAGGGCAGGGTCGACCACGAGCAGTACTTC. Its translation is CASSQDQGRVDHEQYF.

This rearrangement joins TRBV18 to TRBJ2-5, with D possibly TRBD2 on 6 matching bases. The CDR3 is 15 residues long. V lost 0 bases, J lost 5 bases, and 13 bases lay in between. Germline CDR1 is KGHSH and CDR2 is LQKENI. The CDR3: CASSPPGTPRETQYF. The DNA for the CDR3 is TGTGCCAGCTCACCACCTGGGACTCCCCGGGAGACCCAGTACTTC.

This rearrangement joins TRBV27 to TRBJ1-1; 8 bases map to TRBD1. Germline V gives CDR1 MNHEY, CDR2 SMNVEV (reference sequence). The CDR3 consists of 16 residues. The J segment lost 5 bases and the V segment lost 1 base, leaving 9 bases of the junction unmatched. The CDR3 reads CASSLLGTGPGTEAFF. The CDR3 DNA follows: TGTGCCAGCAGTTTATTGGGGACAGGCCCAGGGACTGAAGCTTTCTTT.

V and J are TRBV25-1 and TRBJ1-4, with a possible D match to TRBD1 (5 bases). The germline V and J ends were trimmed by 4 bases and 3 bases, with 12 bases remaining between them. The CDR3 is 15 residues long. Per the germline V gene, CDR1 is MGHDK and CDR2 is SYGVNS. DNA for the CDR3: TGTGCCAGCAGTGCTACGGCGGGGGCTAATGAAAAACTGTTTTTT. Its translation: CASSATAGANEKLFF. The complete variable domain, with remaining parts taken from reference TRBV25-1 and TRBJ1-4, reads EADIYQTPRYLVIGTGKKITLECSQTMGHDKMYWYQQDPGMELHLIHYSYGVNSTEKGDLSSESTVSRIRTEHFPLTLESARPSHTSQYLCASSATAGANEKLFFGSGTQLSVL.

The V and J genes are TRBV7-2 and TRBJ2-4; 7 nucleotides line up with TRBD1. This CDR3 region has 14 residues. In germline, CDR1 is SGHTA, CDR2 FQGNSA. The ends lost 5 bases at V and 4 bases at J; junction bases unmatched: 5. The CDR3 reads CASSPQGVKNIQYF. CDR3 nucleotides: TGTGCCAGCAGCCCGCAGGGGGTGAAAAACATTCAGTACTTC.